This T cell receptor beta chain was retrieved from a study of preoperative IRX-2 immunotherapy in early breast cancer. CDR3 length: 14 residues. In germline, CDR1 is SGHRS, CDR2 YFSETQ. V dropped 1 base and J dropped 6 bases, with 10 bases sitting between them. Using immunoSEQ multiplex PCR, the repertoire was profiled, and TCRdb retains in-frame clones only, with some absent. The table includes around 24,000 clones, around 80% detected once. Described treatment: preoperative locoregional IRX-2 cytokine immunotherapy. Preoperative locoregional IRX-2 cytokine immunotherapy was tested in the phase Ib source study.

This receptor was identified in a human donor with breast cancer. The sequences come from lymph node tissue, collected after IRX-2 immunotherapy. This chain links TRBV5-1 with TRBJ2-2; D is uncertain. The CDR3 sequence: CASSLSGIPGELFF. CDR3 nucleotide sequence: TGCGCCAGCAGCTTGTCTGGAATTCCCGGGGAGCTGTTTTTT.